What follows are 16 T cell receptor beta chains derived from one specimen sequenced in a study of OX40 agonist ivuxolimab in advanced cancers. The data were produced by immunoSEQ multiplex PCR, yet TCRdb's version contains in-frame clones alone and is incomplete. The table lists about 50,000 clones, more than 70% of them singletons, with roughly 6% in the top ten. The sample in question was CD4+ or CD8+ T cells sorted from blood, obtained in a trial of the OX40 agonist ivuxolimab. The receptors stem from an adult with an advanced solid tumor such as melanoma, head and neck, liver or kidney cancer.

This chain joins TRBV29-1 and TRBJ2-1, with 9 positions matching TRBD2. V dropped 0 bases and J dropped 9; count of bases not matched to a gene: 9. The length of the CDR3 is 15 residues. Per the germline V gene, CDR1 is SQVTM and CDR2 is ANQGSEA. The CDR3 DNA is TGCAGCGTTGAAGACGAAGGGCTAGCGGGAACTGAGCAGTTCTTC. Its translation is CSVEDEGLAGTEQFF.

The CDR3 reads CASSYWGNTEAFF. CDR3 in DNA: TGTGCCAGCAGTTATTGGGGGAACACTGAAGCTTTCTTT. This chain joins TRBV6-5 and TRBJ1-1, with D uncertain. From germline, CDR1 is MNHEY and CDR2 SVGAGI. This CDR3 has 13 residues. Trimming stripped 3 bases from V and 1 base from J, with 6 bases between.

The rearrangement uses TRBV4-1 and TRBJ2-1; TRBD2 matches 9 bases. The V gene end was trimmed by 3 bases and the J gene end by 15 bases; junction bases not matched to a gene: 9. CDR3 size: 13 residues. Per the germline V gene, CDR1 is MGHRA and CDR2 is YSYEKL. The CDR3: CASSQLIAGVRFF. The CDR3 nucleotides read TGCGCCAGCAGCCAGCTGATAGCGGGGGTACGGTTCTTC.

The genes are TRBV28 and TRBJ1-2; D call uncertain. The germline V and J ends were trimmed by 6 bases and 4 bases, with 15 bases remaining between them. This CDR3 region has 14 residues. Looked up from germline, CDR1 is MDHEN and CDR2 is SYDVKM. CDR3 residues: CASSLVLYFYGYTF. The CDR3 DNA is TGTGCCAGCAGCCTAGTTTTGTATTTCTATGGCTACACCTTC.

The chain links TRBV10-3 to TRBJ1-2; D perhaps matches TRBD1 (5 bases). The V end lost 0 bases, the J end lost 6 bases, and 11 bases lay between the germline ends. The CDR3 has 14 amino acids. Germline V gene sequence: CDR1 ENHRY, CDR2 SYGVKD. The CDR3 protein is CAISESDGGDGYTF. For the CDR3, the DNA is TGTGCCATCAGTGAGTCGGACGGAGGGGATGGCTACACCTTC.

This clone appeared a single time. CDR3 DNA sequence: TGCGCCAGCAGTGATGGAGCTTTTAACTATGGCTACACCTTC. It specifies CASSDGAFNYGYTF. The chain has TRBV10-2 and TRBJ1-2, with unresolved D. Germline CDR1 is WSHSY and CDR2 is SAAADI. The CDR3 has 14 residues. V was pared by 3 bases and J by 1 base, with 9 bases between.

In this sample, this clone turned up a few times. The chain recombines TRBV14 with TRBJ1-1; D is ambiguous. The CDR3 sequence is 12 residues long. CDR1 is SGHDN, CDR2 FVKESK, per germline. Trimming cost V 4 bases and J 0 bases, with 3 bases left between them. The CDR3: CASSPMNTEAFF. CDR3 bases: TGTGCCAGCAGCCCCATGAACACTGAAGCTTTCTTT.

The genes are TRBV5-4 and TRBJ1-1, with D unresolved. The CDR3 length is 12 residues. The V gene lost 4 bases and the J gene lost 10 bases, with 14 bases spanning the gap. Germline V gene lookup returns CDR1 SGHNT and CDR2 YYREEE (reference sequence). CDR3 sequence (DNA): TGTGCCAGCAGCACGTTCGGGCTCGGAGCTTTCTTT. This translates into CASSTFGLGAFF.

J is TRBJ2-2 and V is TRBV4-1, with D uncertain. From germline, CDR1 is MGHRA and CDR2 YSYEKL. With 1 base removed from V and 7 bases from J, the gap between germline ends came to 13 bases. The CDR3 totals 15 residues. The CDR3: CASSQGGSWGGELFF. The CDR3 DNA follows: TGCGCCAGCAGCCAAGGCGGCTCGTGGGGCGGGGAGCTGTTTTTT.

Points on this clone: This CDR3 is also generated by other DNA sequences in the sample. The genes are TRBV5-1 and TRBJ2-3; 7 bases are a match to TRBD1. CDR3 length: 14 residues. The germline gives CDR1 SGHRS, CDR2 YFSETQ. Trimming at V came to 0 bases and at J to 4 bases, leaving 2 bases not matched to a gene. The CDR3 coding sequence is TGCGCCAGCAGCTTGGGGCAGGGGGCAGATACGCAGTATTTT. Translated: CASSLGQGADTQYF.

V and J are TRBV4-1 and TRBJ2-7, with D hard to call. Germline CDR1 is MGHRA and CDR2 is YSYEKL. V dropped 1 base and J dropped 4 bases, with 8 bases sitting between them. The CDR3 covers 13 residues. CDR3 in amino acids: CASSQGQRYEQYF. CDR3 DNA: TGCGCCAGCAGCCAAGGTCAAAGGTACGAGCAGTACTTC.

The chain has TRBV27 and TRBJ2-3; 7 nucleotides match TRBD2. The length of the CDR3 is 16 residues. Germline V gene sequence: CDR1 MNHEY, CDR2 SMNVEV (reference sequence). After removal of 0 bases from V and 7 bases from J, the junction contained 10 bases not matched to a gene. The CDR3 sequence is CASSLSGRGFTNTQYF. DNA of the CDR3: TGTGCCAGCAGTTTATCGGGGCGGGGGTTTACAAATACGCAGTATTTT.

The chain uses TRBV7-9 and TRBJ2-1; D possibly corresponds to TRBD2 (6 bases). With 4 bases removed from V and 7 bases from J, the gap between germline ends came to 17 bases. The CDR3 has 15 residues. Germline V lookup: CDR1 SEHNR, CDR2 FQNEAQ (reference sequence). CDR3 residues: CASSSPDAGLNEQFF. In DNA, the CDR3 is TGTGCCAGCAGCTCGCCTGATGCGGGGTTAAATGAGCAGTTCTTC.

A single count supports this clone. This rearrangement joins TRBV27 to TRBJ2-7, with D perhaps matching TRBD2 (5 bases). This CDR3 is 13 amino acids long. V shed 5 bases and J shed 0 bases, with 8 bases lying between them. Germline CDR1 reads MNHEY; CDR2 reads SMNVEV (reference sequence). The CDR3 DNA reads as TGTGCCAGCAGTCCCGGACTCTCCTACGAGCAGTACTTC. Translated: CASSPGLSYEQYF.

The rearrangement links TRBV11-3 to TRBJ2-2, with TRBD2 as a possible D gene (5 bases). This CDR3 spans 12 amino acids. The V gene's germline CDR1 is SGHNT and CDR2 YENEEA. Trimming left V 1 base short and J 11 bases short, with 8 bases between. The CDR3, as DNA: TGTGCCAGCAGCTTAGGAGGGAGTGAGCTGTTTTTT. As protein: CASSLGGSELFF.

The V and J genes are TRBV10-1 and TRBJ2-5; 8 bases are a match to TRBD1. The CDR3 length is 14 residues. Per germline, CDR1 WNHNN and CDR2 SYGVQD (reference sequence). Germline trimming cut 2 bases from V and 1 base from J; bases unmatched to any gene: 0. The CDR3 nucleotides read TGCGCCAGCAGTGAGACAGGGGGCCAAGAGACCCAGTACTTC. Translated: CASSETGGQETQYF.